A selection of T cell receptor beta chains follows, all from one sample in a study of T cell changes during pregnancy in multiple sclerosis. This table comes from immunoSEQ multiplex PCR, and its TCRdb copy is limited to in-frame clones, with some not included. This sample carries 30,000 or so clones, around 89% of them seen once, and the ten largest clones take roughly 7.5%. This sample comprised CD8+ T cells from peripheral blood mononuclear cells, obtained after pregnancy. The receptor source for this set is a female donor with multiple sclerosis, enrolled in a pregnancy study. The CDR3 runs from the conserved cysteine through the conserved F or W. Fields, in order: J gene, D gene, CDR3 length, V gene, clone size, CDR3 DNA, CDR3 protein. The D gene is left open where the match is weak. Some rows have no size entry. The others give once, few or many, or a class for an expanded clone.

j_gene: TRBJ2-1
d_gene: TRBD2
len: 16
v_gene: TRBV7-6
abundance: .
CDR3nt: TGTGCCAGCAGCTTAGATCGGACTAGGCCGACAGATGAGCAGTTCTTC
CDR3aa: CASSLDRTRPTDEQFF

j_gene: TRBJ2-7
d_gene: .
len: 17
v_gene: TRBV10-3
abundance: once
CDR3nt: TGTGCCATCAGTACACCCCCTAGCGCGACAGGGACGTACGAGCAGTACTTC
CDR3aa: CAISTPPSATGTYEQYF

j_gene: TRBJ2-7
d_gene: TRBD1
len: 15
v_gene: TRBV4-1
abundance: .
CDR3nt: TGCGCCAGCAGCCCCGGGACAGGGGGATCCTACGAGCAGTACTTC
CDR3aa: CASSPGTGGSYEQYF

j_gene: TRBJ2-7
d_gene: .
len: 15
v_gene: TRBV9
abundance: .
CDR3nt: TGTGCCAGCAGCGGACGGGACTCCACGGTGGCCGAGCAGTACTTC
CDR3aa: CASSGRDSTVAEQYF

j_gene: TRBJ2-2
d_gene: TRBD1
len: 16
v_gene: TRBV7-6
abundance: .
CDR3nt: TGTGCCAGCAGCTACTGGACAGGGGCGGGCACCGGGGAGCTGTTTTTT
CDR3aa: CASSYWTGAGTGELFF

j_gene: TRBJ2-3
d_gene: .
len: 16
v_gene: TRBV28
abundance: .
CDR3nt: TGTGCCAGCACCAGTATTAATCAGGGGAGCACAGATACGCAGTATTTT
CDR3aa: CASTSINQGSTDTQYF

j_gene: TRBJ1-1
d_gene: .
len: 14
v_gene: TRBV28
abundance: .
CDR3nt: TGTGCCAGCACCATGCCCAACATCCCCACTGAAGCTTTCTTT
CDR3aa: CASTMPNIPTEAFF

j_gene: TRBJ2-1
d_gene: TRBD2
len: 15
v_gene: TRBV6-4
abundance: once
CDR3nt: TGTGCCAGCAGTGACGGGTCTAGCGGTCCCAATGAGCAGTTCTTC
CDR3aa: CASSDGSSGPNEQFF

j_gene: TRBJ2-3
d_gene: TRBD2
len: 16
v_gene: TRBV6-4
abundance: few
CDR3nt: TGTGCCAGCAGTGACTCCGGGGGGGCTGGGACAGATACGCAGTATTTT
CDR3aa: CASSDSGGAGTDTQYF

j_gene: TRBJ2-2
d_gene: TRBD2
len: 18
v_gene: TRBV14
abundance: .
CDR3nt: TGTGCCAGCAGCCCGGAAAGCGGGAGCTTCTCGAACACCGGGGAGCTGTTTTTT
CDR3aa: CASSPESGSFSNTGELFF

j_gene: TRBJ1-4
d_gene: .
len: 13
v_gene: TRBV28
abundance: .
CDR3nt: TGTGCCAGCAGTTTGGGGGGGTCTGAAAAACTGTTTTTT
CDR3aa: CASSLGGSEKLFF

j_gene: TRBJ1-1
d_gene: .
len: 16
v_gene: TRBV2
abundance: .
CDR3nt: TGTGCCAGCAGTGAACCCCCCCTAGGCCGGGACACTGAAGCTTTCTTT
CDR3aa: CASSEPPLGRDTEAFF

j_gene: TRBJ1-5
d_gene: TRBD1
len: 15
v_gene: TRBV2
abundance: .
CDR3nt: TGTGCCAGCAGTGAAGCAGCAGGGGGCAGGCAGCCCCAGCATTTT
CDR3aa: CASSEAAGGRQPQHF

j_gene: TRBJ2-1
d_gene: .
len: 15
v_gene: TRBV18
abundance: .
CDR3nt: TGTGCCAGCTCACCCGGAGTGGCAGACTACAATGAGCAGTTCTTC
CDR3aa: CASSPGVADYNEQFF

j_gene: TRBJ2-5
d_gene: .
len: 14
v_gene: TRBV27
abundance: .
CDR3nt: TGTGCCAGCAGTTTATGGTCGGGGTACGAGACCCAGTACTTC
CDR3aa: CASSLWSGYETQYF

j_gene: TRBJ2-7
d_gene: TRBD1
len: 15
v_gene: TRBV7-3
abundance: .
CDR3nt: TGTGCCAGCAGCTTAGGACAGGGGCCTAACTACGAGCAGTACTTC
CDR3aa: CASSLGQGPNYEQYF

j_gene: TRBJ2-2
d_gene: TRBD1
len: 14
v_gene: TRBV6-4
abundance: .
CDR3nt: TGTGCCAGCAGTGACGGGCAGGGGGCCGGGGAGCTGTTTTTT
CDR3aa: CASSDGQGAGELFF

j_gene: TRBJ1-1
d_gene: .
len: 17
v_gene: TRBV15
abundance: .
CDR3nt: TGTGCCACCAGCAGAGATCGTGGCCAGGGGAGGGACACTGAAGCTTTCTTT
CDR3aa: CATSRDRGQGRDTEAFF

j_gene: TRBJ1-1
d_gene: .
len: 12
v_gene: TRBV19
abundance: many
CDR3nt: TGTGCCAGTAGTAAAGCAAACGCTGAAGCTTTCTTT
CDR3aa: CASSKANAEAFF

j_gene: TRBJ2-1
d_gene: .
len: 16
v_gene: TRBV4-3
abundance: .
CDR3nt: TGCGCCAGCAGCCAAGATGGGGCGGGGGCATACAATGAGCAGTTCTTC
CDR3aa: CASSQDGAGAYNEQFF

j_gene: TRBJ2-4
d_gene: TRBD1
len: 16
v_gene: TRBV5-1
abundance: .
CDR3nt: TGCGCCAGCAGCCAAGGACAGGGGCTAGCCAAAAACATTCAGTACTTC
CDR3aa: CASSQGQGLAKNIQYF

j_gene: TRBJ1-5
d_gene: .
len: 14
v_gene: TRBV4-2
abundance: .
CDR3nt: TGTGCCAGCAGCCAAGAAAGGGGGGGACAGCCCCAGCATTTT
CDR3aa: CASSQERGGQPQHF

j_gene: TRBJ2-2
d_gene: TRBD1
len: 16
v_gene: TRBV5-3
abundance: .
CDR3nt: TGTGCCAGAAGCGAAGACAGGGAAATGAACACCGGGGAGCTGTTTTTT
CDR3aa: CARSEDREMNTGELFF

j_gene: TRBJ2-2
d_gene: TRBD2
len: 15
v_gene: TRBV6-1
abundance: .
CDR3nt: TGTGCCAGCAGTGAATGGGCGGGAGACACCGGGGAGCTGTTTTTT
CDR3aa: CASSEWAGDTGELFF

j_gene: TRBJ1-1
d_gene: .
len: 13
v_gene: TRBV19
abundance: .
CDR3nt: TGTGCCAGTAGTCCAGGGATGAACACTGAAGCTTTCTTT
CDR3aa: CASSPGMNTEAFF

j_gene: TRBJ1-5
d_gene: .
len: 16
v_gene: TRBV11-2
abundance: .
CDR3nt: TGTGCCAGCAGCGAGGGGGAGGGCGGAAGCAATCAGCCCCAGCATTTT
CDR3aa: CASSEGEGGSNQPQHF

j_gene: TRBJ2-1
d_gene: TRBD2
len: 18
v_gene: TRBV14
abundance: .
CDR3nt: TGTGCCAGCAGCCAAGATTTGGCTAGCGGGACTTCTGACAATGAGCAGTTCTTC
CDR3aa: CASSQDLASGTSDNEQFF

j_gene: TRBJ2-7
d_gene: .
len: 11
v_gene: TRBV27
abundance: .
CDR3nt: TGTGCCAGCAGCAGTGCCTACGAGCAGTACTTC
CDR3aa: CASSSAYEQYF

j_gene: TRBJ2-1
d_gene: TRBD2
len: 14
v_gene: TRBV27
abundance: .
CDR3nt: TGTGCCACCTCAGGGACTAGCGGGAGCTATGAGCAGTTCTTC
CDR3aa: CATSGTSGSYEQFF

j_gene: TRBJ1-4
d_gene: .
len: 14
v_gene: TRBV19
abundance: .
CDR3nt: TGTGCCAGTAGTATCCGGGAGGAGTATGAAAAACTGTTTTTT
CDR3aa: CASSIREEYEKLFF

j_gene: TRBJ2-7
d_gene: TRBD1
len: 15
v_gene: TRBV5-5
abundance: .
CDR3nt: TGTGCCAGCAGCTGGTACCCGGAGACAGGGAACGAGCAGTACTTC
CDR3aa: CASSWYPETGNEQYF

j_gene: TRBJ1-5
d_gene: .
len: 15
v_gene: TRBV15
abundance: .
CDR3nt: TGTGCCACCAGCAGAGATGGGAGGGCAGGACAGCCCCAGCATTTT
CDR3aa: CATSRDGRAGQPQHF

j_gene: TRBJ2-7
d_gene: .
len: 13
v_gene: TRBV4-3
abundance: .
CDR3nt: TGCGCCAGCAGCCTAACATGTAACCACGAGCAGTACTTC
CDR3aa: CASSLTCNHEQYF

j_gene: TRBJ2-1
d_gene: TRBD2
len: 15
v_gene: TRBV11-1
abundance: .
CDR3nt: TGTGCCAGCAGCTTTTCTAGCGGGAGGGCCACTGAGCAGTTCTTC
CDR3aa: CASSFSSGRATEQFF

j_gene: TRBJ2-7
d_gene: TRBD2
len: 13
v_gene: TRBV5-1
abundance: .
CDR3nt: TGCGCCAGCAGACCTAGCGGCTCCTACGAGCAGTACTTC
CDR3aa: CASRPSGSYEQYF

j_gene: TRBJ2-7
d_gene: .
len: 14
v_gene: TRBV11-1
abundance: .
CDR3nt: TGTGCCAGCAGCTTATCCTTGTGGGAGGTCAAGCAGTACTTC
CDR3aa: CASSLSLWEVKQYF

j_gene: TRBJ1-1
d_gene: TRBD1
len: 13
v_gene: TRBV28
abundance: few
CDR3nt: TGTGCCAGCATCCTAACAGGGGGTCACGAAGCTTTCTTT
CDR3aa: CASILTGGHEAFF